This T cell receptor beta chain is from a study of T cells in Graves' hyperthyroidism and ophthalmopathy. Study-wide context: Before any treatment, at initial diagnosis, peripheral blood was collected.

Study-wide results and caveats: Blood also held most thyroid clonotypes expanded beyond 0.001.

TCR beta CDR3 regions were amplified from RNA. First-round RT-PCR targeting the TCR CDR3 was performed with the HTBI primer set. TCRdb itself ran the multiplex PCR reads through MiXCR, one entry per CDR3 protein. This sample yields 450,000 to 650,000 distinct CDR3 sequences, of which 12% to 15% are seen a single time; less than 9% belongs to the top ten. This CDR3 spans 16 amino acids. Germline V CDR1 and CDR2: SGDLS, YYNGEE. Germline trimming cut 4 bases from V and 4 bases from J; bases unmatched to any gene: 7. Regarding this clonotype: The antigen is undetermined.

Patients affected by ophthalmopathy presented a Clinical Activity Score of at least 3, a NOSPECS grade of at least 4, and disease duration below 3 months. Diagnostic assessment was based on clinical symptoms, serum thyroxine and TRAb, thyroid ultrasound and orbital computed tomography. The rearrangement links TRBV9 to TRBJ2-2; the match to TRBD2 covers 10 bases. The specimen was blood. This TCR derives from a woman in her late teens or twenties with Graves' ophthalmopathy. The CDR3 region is CASSSDRLAGTGELFF. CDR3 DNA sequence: TGTGCCAGCAGCTCCGACCGACTAGCGGGCACCGGGGAGCTGTTTTTT.